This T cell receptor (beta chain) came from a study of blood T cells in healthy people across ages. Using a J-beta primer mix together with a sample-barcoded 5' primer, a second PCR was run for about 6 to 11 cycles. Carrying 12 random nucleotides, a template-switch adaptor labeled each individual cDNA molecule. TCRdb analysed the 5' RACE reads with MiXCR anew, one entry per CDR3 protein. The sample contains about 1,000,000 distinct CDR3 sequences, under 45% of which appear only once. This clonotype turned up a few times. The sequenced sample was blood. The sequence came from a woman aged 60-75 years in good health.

CDR3 DNA sequence: TGTGCCAGCAGCCCGACTAGCGGGGGGATCTACGAGCAGTACTTC. Its translation: CASSPTSGGIYEQYF. This rearrangement joins TRBV6-5 to TRBJ2-7; 13 bases map to TRBD2. Germline CDR1 MNHEY, CDR2 SVGAGI. V was clipped by 6 bases and J by 3 bases; unmatched bases: 5. CDR3 length: 15 amino acids.